This T cell receptor (beta chain) was profiled in a study of yellow fever vaccine responses in identical twins. Study results and caveats: Vaccine T cell responses of twins reportedly seemed partly convergent and partly personalized.

This clonotype showed up just a few times. Its matching antigen is unknown. Each CDR3 protein is one row after TCRdb ran MiXCR on the RT-PCR reads. The sample comprises roughly 20,000 distinct CDR3 sequences, roughly 75% of which are singletons, and around 2% rests with the top ten. The V end was cut by 5 bases, the J end by 8 bases, with 15 bases between. The germline V gene encodes CDR1 WNHNN and CDR2 SYGVQD (reference sequence). The CDR3 runs 13 residues. The receptor's source is a woman in her late teens or twenties who received the yellow fever vaccine. V and J are TRBV10-1 and TRBJ1-2; D gene ambiguous. The sequencing used T cells from blood (PBMCs), unsorted or a sorted subset (not recorded which), collected before or after yellow fever vaccination (not recorded which). CDR3: CASSQTLGSGYTF. DNA of the CDR3: TGCGCCAGCAGTCAGACATTAGGGTCCGGCTACACCTTC.